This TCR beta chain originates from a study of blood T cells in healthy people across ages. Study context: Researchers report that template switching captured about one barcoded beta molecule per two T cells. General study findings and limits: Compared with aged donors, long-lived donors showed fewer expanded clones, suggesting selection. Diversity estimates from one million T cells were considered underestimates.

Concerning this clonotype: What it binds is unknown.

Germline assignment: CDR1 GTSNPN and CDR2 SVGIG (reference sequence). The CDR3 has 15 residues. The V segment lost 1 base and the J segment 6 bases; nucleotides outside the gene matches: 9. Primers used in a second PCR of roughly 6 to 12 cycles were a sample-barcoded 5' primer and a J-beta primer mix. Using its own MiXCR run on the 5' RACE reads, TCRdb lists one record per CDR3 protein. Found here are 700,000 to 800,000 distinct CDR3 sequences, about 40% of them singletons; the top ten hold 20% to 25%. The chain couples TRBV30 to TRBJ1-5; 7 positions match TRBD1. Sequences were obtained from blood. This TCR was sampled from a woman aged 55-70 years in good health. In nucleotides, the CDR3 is TGTGCCTGGAGTGGAGGGGGCGCGGGATCTCAGCCCCAGCATTTT. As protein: CAWSGGGAGSQPQHF.